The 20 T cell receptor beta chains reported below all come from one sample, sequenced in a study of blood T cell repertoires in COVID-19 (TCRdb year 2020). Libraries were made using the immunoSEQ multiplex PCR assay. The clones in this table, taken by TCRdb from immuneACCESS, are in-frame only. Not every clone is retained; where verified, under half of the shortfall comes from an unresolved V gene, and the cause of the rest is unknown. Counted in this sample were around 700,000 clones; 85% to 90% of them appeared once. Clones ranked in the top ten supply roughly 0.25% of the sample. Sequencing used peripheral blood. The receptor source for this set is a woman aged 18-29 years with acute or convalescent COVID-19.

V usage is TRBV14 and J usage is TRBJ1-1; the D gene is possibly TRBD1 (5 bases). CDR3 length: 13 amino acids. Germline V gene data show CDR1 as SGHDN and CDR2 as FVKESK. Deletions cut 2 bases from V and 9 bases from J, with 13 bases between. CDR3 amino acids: CASSQHSAGKAFF. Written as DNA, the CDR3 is TGTGCCAGCAGCCAACACTCCGCAGGGAAAGCTTTCTTT.

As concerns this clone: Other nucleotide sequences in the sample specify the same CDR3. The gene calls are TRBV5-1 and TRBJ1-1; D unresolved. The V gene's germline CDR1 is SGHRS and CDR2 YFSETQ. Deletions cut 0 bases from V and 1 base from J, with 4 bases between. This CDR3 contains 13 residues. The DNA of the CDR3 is TGCGCCAGCAGCTTGGGCGAGAACACTGAAGCTTTCTTT. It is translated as CASSLGENTEAFF.

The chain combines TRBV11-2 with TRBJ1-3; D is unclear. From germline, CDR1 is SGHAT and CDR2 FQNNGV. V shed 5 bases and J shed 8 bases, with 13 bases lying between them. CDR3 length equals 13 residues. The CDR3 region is CASSTIGEHTIYF. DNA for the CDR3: TGTGCCAGCAGCACCATAGGAGAGCACACCATATATTTT.

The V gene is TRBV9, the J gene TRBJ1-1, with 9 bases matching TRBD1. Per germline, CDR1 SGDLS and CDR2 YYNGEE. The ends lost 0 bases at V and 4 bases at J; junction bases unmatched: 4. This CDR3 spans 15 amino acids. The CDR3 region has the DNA TGTGCCAGCAGCGTAGCCGGGACAGGGTTCACTGAAGCTTTCTTT. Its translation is CASSVAGTGFTEAFF.

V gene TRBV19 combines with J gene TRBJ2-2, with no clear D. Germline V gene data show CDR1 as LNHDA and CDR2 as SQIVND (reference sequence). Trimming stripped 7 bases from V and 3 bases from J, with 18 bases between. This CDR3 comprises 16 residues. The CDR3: CASTSGHEWDTGELFF. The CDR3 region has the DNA TGTGCCAGTACGTCAGGCCACGAGTGGGACACCGGGGAGCTGTTTTTT.

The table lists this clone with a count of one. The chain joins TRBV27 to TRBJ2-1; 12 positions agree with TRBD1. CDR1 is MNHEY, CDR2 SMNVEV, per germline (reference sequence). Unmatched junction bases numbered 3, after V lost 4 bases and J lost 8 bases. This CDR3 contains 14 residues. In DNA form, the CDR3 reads TGTGCCAGCAGTTCCGGGACAGGGGGCTATGAGCAGTTCTTC. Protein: CASSSGTGGYEQFF.

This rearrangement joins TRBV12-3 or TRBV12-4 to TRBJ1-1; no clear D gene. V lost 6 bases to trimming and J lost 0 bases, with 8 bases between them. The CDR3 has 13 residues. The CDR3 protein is CASRVRMNTEAFF. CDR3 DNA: TGTGCCAGCAGGGTCAGGATGAACACTGAAGCTTTCTTT.

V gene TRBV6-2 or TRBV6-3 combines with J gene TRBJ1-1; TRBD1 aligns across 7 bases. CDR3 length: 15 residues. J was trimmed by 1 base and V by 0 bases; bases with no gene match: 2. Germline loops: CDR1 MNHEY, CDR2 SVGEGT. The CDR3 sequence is CASSYSGGPNTEAFF. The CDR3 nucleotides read TGTGCCAGCAGTTACTCAGGGGGCCCGAACACTGAAGCTTTCTTT.

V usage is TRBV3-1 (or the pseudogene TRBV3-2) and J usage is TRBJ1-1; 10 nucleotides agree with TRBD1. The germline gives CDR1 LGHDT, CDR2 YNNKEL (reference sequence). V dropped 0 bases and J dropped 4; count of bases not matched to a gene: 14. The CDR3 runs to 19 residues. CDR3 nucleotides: TGTGCCAGCAGCCAAGATTGGCCCCGAGACAGGGGGCAGGTCACTGAAGCTTTCTTT. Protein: CASSQDWPRDRGQVTEAFF.

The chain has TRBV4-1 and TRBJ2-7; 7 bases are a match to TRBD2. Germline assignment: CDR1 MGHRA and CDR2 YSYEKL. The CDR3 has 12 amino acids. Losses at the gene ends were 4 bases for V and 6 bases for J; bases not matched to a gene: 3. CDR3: CASSLGEGEQYF. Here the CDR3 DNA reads TGCGCCAGCAGCCTTGGGGAGGGCGAGCAGTACTTC.

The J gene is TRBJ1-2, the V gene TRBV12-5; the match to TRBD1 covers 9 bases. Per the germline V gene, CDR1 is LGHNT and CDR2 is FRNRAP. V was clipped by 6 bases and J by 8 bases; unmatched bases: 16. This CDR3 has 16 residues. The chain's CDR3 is CASGGDRDPSYRGYTF. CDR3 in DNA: TGTGCTAGTGGCGGGGACAGGGACCCTTCCTATAGGGGCTACACCTTC.

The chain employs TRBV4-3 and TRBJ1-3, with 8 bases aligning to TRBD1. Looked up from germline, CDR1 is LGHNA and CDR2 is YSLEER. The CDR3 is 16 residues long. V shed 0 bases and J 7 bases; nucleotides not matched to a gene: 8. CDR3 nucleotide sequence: TGCGCCAGCAGCCAAGATCCCGGACAGGGTGGTAACACCATATATTTT. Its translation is CASSQDPGQGGNTIYF.

The CDR3 reads CASSLWTGESYGYTF. In DNA, the CDR3 is TGTGCCAGCAGCCTGTGGACAGGGGAAAGCTATGGCTACACCTTC. The chain joins TRBV9 to TRBJ1-2; TRBD1 matches at 9 bases. Unmatched junction bases numbered 8, after V lost 4 bases and J lost 4 bases. Germline lookup yields CDR1 SGDLS and CDR2 YYNGEE. This CDR3 has 15 amino acids.

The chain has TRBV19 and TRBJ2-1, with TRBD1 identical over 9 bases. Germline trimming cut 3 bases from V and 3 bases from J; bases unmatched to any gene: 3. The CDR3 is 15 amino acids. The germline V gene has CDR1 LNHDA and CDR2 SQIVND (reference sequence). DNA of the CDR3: TGTGCCAGTAGTATCCCGGGACAGGGCTACAATGAGCAGTTCTTC. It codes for CASSIPGQGYNEQFF.

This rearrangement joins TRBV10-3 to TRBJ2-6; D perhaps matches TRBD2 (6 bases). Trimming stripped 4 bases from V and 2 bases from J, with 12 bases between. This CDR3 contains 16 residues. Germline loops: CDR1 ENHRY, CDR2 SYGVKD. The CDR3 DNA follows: TGTGCCATCAGTGGGGGGGTCGGCGCTGGGGCCAACGTCCTGACTTTC. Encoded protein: CAISGGVGAGANVLTF.

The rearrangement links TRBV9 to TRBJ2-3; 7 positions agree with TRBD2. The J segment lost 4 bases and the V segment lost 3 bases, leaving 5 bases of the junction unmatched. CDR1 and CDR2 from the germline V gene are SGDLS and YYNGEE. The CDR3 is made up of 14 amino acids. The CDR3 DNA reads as TGTGCCAGCAGCGGCCGGGACTACGCAGATACGCAGTATTTT. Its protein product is CASSGRDYADTQYF.

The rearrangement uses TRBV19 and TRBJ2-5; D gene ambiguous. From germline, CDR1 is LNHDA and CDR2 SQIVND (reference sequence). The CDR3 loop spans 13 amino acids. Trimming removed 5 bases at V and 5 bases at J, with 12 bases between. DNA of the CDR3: TGTGCCAGTAGTCCCAGACTGGAGGAGACCCAGTACTTC. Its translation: CASSPRLEETQYF.

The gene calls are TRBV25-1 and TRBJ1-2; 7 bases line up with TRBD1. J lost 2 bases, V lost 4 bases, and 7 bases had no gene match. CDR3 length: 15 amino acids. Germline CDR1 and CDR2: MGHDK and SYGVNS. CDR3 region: CASSGMDRINYGYTF. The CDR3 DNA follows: TGTGCCAGCAGTGGGATGGACAGGATCAACTATGGCTACACCTTC.

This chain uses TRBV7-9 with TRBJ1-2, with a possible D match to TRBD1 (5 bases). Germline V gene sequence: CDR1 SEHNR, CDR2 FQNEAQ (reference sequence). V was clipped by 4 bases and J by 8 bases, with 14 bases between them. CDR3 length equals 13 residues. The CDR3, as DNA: TGTGCCAGCAGCTCCGTAGGGACTGAGGGCTACACCTTC. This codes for CASSSVGTEGYTF.

CDR3 protein: CASSPVQGWLNEQFF. DNA of the CDR3: TGTGCCAGCAGTCCGGTACAGGGTTGGTTGAATGAGCAGTTCTTC. The chain couples TRBV7-9 to TRBJ2-1, with D possibly matching TRBD1 (6 bases). There are 15 residues in the CDR3. V was pared by 6 bases and J by 7 bases, with 19 bases between. Germline V lookup: CDR1 SEHNR, CDR2 FQNEAQ (reference sequence). The full variable domain, with the rest looked up from reference TRBV7-9 and TRBJ2-1, is DTGVSQNPRHKITKRGQNVTFRCDPISEHNRLYWYRQTLGQGPEFLTYFQNEAQLEKSRLLSDRFSAERPKGSFSTLEIQRTEQGDSAMYLCASSPVQGWLNEQFFGPGTRLTVL.